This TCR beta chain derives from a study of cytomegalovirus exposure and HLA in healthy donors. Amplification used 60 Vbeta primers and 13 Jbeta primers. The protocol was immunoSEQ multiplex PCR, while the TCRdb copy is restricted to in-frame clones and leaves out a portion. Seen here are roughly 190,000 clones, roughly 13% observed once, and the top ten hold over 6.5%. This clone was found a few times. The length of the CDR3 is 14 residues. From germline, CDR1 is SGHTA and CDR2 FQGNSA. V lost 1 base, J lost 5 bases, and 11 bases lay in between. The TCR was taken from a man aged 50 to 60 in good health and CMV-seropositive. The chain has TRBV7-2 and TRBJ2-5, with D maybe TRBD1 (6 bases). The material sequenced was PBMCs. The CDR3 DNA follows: TGTGCCAGCAGCTTAGATACAGGGATGGAGACCCAGTACTTC. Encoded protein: CASSLDTGMETQYF.